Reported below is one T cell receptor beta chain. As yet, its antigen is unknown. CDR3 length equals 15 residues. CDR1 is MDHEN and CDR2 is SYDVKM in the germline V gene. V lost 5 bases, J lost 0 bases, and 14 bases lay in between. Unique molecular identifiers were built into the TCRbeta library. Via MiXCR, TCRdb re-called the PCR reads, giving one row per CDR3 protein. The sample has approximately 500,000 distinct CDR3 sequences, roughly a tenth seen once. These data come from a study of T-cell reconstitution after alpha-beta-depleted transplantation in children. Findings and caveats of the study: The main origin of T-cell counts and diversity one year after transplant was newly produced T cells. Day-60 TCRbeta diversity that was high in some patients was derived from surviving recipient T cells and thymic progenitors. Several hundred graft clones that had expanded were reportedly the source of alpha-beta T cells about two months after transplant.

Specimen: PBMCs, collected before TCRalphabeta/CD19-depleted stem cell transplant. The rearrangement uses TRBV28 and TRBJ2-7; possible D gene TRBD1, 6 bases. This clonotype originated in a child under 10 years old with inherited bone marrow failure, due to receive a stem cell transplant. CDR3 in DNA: TGTGCCAGCAGTCCACCCGGACAGCGCTCCTACGAGCAGTACTTC. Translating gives CASSPPGQRSYEQYF.